Shown below are 32 T cell receptor beta chains from a single sample sequenced in a study of blood T cell repertoires in COVID-19. Clones were read by immunoSEQ multiplex PCR, and TCRdb kept only the in-frame ones, dropping some. The table has 90,000 to 120,000 clones, roughly nine tenths seen once; the top ten hold approximately 5.5%. The sample consisted of peripheral blood. The source of these receptors is a human donor in a cohort sampled during active COVID-19.

The rearrangement uses TRBV11-2 and TRBJ1-1; 8 positions match TRBD1. This CDR3 is 13 amino acids long. Trimming took 9 bases from V and 5 from J; bases not matched to a gene: 8. The germline V gene encodes CDR1 SGHAT and CDR2 FQNNGV. The CDR3 coding sequence is TGTGCCAGTGGACAGGGTAAACAAACTGAAGCTTTCTTT. Protein sequence: CASGQGKQTEAFF.

The chain carries TRBV9 and TRBJ2-1; maybe TRBD2 (5 bases). The CDR3 extends over 15 amino acids. Trimming shortened V by 0 bases and J by 4 bases, and 11 bases separated the two germline ends. Germline V gene sequence: CDR1 SGDLS, CDR2 YYNGEE. The CDR3 sequence is CASSVDLAPYNEQFF. CDR3 coding DNA: TGTGCCAGCAGCGTAGACCTAGCCCCATACAATGAGCAGTTCTTC.

The V and J genes are TRBV20-1 and TRBJ1-2, with D uncertain. The length of the CDR3 is 11 residues. The germline V and J ends were trimmed by 3 bases and 5 bases, with 7 bases remaining between them. CDR1 DFQATT and CDR2 SNEGSKA come from the germline V gene (reference sequence). The CDR3 spells CSASGDYGYTF. CDR3 nucleotide sequence: TGCAGTGCTAGCGGTGATTATGGCTACACCTTC.

V gene TRBV9 combines with J gene TRBJ2-1; weak D call: TRBD1 (6 bases). CDR3 length equals 17 residues. V was clipped by 0 bases and J by 8 bases, with 21 bases between them. Looked up from germline, CDR1 is SGDLS and CDR2 is YYNGEE. CDR3 sequence reads: CASSVGFRLVGGHEQFF. The CDR3 DNA reads TGTGCCAGCAGCGTAGGTTTCAGGTTGGTAGGGGGACATGAGCAGTTCTTC.

In its sample, this clone was seen many times. The chain is built from TRBV19 and TRBJ1-2, with 9 bases matching TRBD1. The germline gives CDR1 LNHDA, CDR2 SQIVND (reference sequence). The CDR3 has 14 residues. After removal of 7 bases from V and 4 bases from J, the junction contained 7 bases not matched to a gene. CDR3 amino acids: CASTPDRGSYGYTF. CDR3 DNA sequence: TGTGCCAGTACTCCGGACAGGGGCAGCTATGGCTACACCTTC.

The rearrangement uses TRBV5-1 and TRBJ2-7; 8 positions match TRBD2. The CDR3 has 14 amino acids. CDR1 is SGHRS, CDR2 YFSETQ, per germline. The ends lost 6 bases at V and 0 bases at J; junction bases unmatched: 5. The CDR3 region is CASNSGGSSYEQYF. In DNA, the CDR3 is TGCGCCAGCAACTCGGGGGGGAGCTCCTACGAGCAGTACTTC.

In this sample, this clone turned up once. The chain couples TRBV5-1 to TRBJ1-4; D perhaps matches TRBD1 (6 bases). There are 14 residues in the CDR3. V was trimmed by 2 bases and J by 5 bases, leaving 10 bases between them. The germline V gene has CDR1 SGHRS and CDR2 YFSETQ. The CDR3 region is CASSFRGENEKLFF. The CDR3, as DNA: TGCGCCAGCAGCTTCAGGGGAGAGAATGAAAAACTGTTTTTT. Using reference TRBV5-1 and TRBJ1-4 for the parts outside the CDR3, the full variable domain is KAGVTQTPRYLIKTRGQQVTLSCSPISGHRSVSWYQQTPGQGLQFLFEYFSETQRNKGNFPGRFSGRQFSNSRSEMNVSTLELGDSALYLCASSFRGENEKLFFGSGTQLSVL.

The J gene is TRBJ2-2, the V gene TRBV10-2; tentative D call: TRBD2 (5 bases). With 2 bases removed from V and 9 bases from J, the gap between germline ends came to 7 bases. The germline V gene encodes CDR1 WSHSY and CDR2 SAAADI. There are 12 residues in the CDR3. DNA of the CDR3: TGCGCCAGCAGTGAGCGACTACGGGAGCTGTTTTTT. Encoded protein: CASSERLRELFF.

The gene calls are TRBV30 and TRBJ1-5; a weak D match, TRBD1 (5 bases). The CDR3 is 15 amino acids. Germline V gives CDR1 GTSNPN, CDR2 SVGIG (reference sequence). The germline V and J ends were trimmed by 0 bases and 2 bases, with 11 bases remaining between them. CDR3 protein: CAWSVRGLGNQPQHF. The CDR3 DNA sequence: TGTGCCTGGAGTGTACGGGGGTTGGGCAATCAGCCCCAGCATTTT.

The CDR3 DNA follows: TGTGCCAGTAGTATGATCCTCGCGGGACAGGGCGTCGATGGCTACACCTTC. Translation gives CASSMILAGQGVDGYTF. The chain has TRBV19 and TRBJ1-2, with 9 bases fitting TRBD1. Germline V gene lookup returns CDR1 LNHDA and CDR2 SQIVND (reference sequence). V dropped 3 bases and J dropped 6; count of bases not matched to a gene: 14. This CDR3 spans 17 amino acids.

The V and J genes are TRBV9 and TRBJ2-3; D is unclear. V lost 4 bases, J lost 9 bases, and 15 bases lay in between. Germline V gives CDR1 SGDLS, CDR2 YYNGEE. The CDR3 sequence is 13 residues long. The chain's CDR3 is CASSLRIPETQYF. CDR3 in DNA: TGTGCCAGCAGCTTAAGGATACCGGAGACGCAGTATTTT.

V and J are TRBV10-1 and TRBJ2-5, with D possibly TRBD2 on 6 matching bases. The V end was cut by 11 bases, the J end by 5 bases, with 15 bases between. The CDR3 totals 12 residues. Germline lookup yields CDR1 WNHNN and CDR2 SYGVQD (reference sequence). In DNA, the CDR3 is TGCGCCCGAAAAAGGGACTTGGAGACCCAGTACTTC. Residues: CARKRDLETQYF.

The chain uses TRBV5-6 and TRBJ1-1; possibly TRBD1 for D (6 bases). From germline, CDR1 is SGHDT and CDR2 YYEEEE. Trimming removed 5 bases at V and 4 bases at J, with 15 bases between. This CDR3 comprises 14 residues. CDR3 loop: CASRRYRVSTEAFF. The CDR3 DNA sequence: TGTGCCAGCAGACGTTACAGGGTAAGCACTGAAGCTTTCTTT.

This chain joins TRBV7-6 and TRBJ1-1; 11 nucleotides match TRBD1. Per germline, CDR1 SGHVS and CDR2 FNYEAQ. With 1 base clipped from V and 11 bases from J, the junction kept 6 bases outside the gene matches. The CDR3 runs 14 residues. The CDR3 sequence: CASSLGTGGSGAFF. As DNA, the CDR3 is TGTGCCAGCAGCTTAGGGACAGGGGGCTCAGGGGCTTTCTTT.

Points on this clone: At the DNA level, this CDR3 is encoded by other sequences in the same sample as well. V usage is TRBV19 and J usage is TRBJ2-7, with D possibly TRBD2 on 6 matching bases. V was trimmed by 3 bases and J by 4 bases, leaving 10 bases between them. The CDR3 runs 13 residues. CDR1 is LNHDA and CDR2 is SQIVND in the germline V gene (reference sequence). CDR3 sequence reads: CASSIGGGYEQYF. CDR3 nucleotides: TGTGCCAGTAGTATCGGGGGTGGGTACGAGCAGTACTTC.

The V gene is TRBV5-1, the J gene TRBJ2-7; no definite D call. The V end was cut by 2 bases, the J end by 3 bases, with 3 bases between. The CDR3 runs to 11 residues. Germline V gives CDR1 SGHRS, CDR2 YFSETQ. The CDR3 DNA is TGCGCCAGCAGCTTCAACTACGAGCAGTACTTC. The encoded protein is CASSFNYEQYF.

On this clone itself: Germline is not matched at one junction end, which may reflect a read error. The chain combines TRBV4-3 with TRBJ1-4, with no clear D. The CDR3 contains 16 residues. CDR1 LGHNA and CDR2 YSLEER come from the germline V gene. This chain's CDR3 is CASSQVWQAPNEKLFF. Here the CDR3 DNA reads TGCGCCAGCAGCCAAGTCTGGCAGGCGCCTAACGAAAAACTGTTTTTT.

This chain connects TRBV28 to TRBJ2-7, with 7 bases matching TRBD1. Trimming cost V 5 bases and J 0 bases; bases outside gene matches: 7. CDR3 length: 15 amino acids. Germline V CDR1 and CDR2: MDHEN, SYDVKM. DNA of the CDR3: TGTGCCAGCAGTCAGGACAGGTGGAGCTCCTACGAGCAGTACTTC. It specifies CASSQDRWSSYEQYF.

The chain carries TRBV24-1 and TRBJ2-3, with 10 bases fitting TRBD2. The ends lost 3 bases at V and 0 bases at J; junction bases unmatched: 11. Germline V gene sequence: CDR1 KGHDR, CDR2 SFDVKD. This CDR3 has 19 amino acids. The CDR3 here is CATSDPTVQLAGSTDTQYF. CDR3 DNA sequence: TGTGCCACCAGTGATCCCACCGTCCAACTAGCGGGGAGCACAGATACGCAGTATTTT.

This chain's CDR3 is CASSFPGQGAYEQYF. In nucleotides, the CDR3 is TGTGCCAGCAGCTTTCCGGGACAGGGCGCATACGAGCAGTACTTC. The rearrangement links TRBV3-1 (or the pseudogene TRBV3-2) to TRBJ2-7, with TRBD1 matching over 9 bases. V was clipped by 5 bases and J by 4 bases; unmatched bases: 9. CDR1 is LGHDT, CDR2 YNNKEL, per germline (reference sequence). The CDR3 covers 15 residues.

The gene calls are TRBV5-7 and TRBJ2-2, with a possible D match to TRBD1 (6 bases). TRBV5-7 is an open reading frame whose function is uncertain. The CDR3 consists of 16 residues. V was shortened by 1 base and J by 3 bases, with 13 bases between the two germline ends. This CDR3 reads CASSLFFPGDTGELFF. CDR3 coding DNA: TGTGCCAGCAGCTTGTTCTTTCCAGGGGACACCGGGGAGCTGTTTTTT.

The chain links TRBV6-5 to TRBJ2-2; a weak D match, TRBD2 (5 bases). This CDR3 spans 15 amino acids. The germline CDR1 and CDR2 sequences are MNHEY and SVGAGI. The V gene lost 2 bases and the J gene lost 0 bases, with 7 bases spanning the gap. In DNA form, the CDR3 reads TGTGCCAGCAGTTACGACGGGGCGAACACCGGGGAGCTGTTTTTT. Translated: CASSYDGANTGELFF.

The chain carries TRBV7-9 and TRBJ1-5; D uncertain. Germline lookup yields CDR1 SEHNR and CDR2 FQNEAQ (reference sequence). V was trimmed by 1 base and J by 6 bases, leaving 7 bases between them. The CDR3 is made up of 13 amino acids. DNA for the CDR3: TGTGCCAGCAGCTTAGGGGCTGGTCAGCCCCAGCATTTT. Translated: CASSLGAGQPQHF. Full variable domain (rest looked up from reference TRBV7-9 and TRBJ1-5): DTGVSQNPRHKITKRGQNVTFRCDPISEHNRLYWYRQTLGQGPEFLTYFQNEAQLEKSRLLSDRFSAERPKGSFSTLEIQRTEQGDSAMYLCASSLGAGQPQHFGDGTRLSIL.

The chain joins TRBV5-6 to TRBJ2-7; D might be TRBD2 (6 bases). CDR3 size: 12 residues. Germline V gene data show CDR1 as SGHDT and CDR2 as YYEEEE. Trimming pared 1 base from V and 5 bases from J, leaving 7 bases between. The CDR3 is CASSLTGDEQYF. CDR3 nucleotide sequence: TGTGCCAGCAGCTTGACGGGGGACGAGCAGTACTTC.

V and J are TRBV7-3 and TRBJ2-2, with D possibly matching TRBD2 (6 bases). V lost 0 bases and J lost 1, with 6 bases in between. In germline, CDR1 is SGHTA, CDR2 FQGTGA. The CDR3 consists of 15 residues. The CDR3 sequence: CASSLTGGNTGELFF. Written as DNA, the CDR3 is TGTGCCAGCAGCTTAACGGGGGGGAACACCGGGGAGCTGTTTTTT.

DNA of the CDR3: TGCAGCGTTCGAACTAGCGGGAGGTCCCATGAGCAGTTCTTC. Protein sequence: CSVRTSGRSHEQFF. V gene TRBV29-1 combines with J gene TRBJ2-1, with TRBD2 matching 12 bases. The germline V gene has CDR1 SQVTM and CDR2 ANQGSEA. CDR3 size: 14 residues. V shed 5 bases and J 8 bases; nucleotides not matched to a gene: 7.

The chain employs TRBV4-3 and TRBJ2-1, with 10 nucleotides matching TRBD2. The length of the CDR3 is 15 residues. With 3 bases clipped from V and 7 bases from J, the junction kept 6 bases outside the gene matches. The V gene's germline CDR1 is LGHNA and CDR2 YSLEER. CDR3: CASSQGQLAGNEQFF. As DNA, the CDR3 is TGCGCCAGCAGCCAGGGACAACTAGCGGGAAATGAGCAGTTCTTC.

The chain carries TRBV28 and TRBJ2-1, with 7 bases that match TRBD1. The CDR3 has 16 amino acids. V lost 4 bases to trimming and J lost 0 bases; unmatched junction nucleotides: 6. Germline lookup yields CDR1 MDHEN and CDR2 SYDVKM. The CDR3 spells CASSSPQGSSYNEQFF. The CDR3 bases are TGTGCCAGCAGTTCCCCACAGGGGAGCTCCTACAATGAGCAGTTCTTC. The full variable domain, with the rest looked up from reference TRBV28 and TRBJ2-1, is DVKVTQSSRYLVKRTGEKVFLECVQDMDHENMFWYRQDPGLGLRLIYFSYDVKMKEKGDIPEGYSVSREKKERFSLILESASTNQTSMYLCASSSPQGSSYNEQFFGPGTRLTVL.

The chain links TRBV28 to TRBJ1-4, with 8 bases lining up with TRBD1. This CDR3 is 15 amino acids long. The junction had 11 bases not matched to a gene; V was cut back by 6 bases and J by 8 bases. Germline lookup yields CDR1 MDHEN and CDR2 SYDVKM. This chain's CDR3 is CASSPRGQGDEKLFF. The CDR3 nucleotides read TGTGCCAGCAGCCCCCGAGGACAGGGAGACGAAAAACTGTTTTTT.

This chain uses TRBV19 with TRBJ1-3; D is undetermined. This CDR3 comprises 14 residues. CDR1 is LNHDA and CDR2 is SQIVND in the germline V gene (reference sequence). V shed 7 bases and J shed 4 bases, with 14 bases lying between them. In DNA form, the CDR3 reads TGTGCCAGTACTGAGGGCCGATCGGGAAACACCATATATTTT. This codes for CASTEGRSGNTIYF.

J is TRBJ2-7 and V is TRBV30, with a tentative D call TRBD1 (6 bases). CDR3 length equals 12 residues. Trimming removed 3 bases from V and 3 bases from J, with 9 bases in between. Germline V gives CDR1 GTSNPN, CDR2 SVGIG (reference sequence). CDR3 DNA sequence: TGTGCCTGGAGCGTGACAGGCTACGAGCAGTACTTC. This encodes CAWSVTGYEQYF.

The rearrangement links TRBV5-1 to TRBJ2-7; 9 positions agree with TRBD1. Unmatched junction bases numbered 6, after V lost 5 bases and J lost 3 bases. The CDR3 is 14 amino acids. The V gene's germline CDR1 is SGHRS and CDR2 YFSETQ. CDR3 protein: CASRGDRELYEQYF. The CDR3, as DNA: TGCGCCAGCAGGGGGGACAGGGAACTCTACGAGCAGTACTTC.